The 11 T cell receptor beta chains below come from one sample, sequenced in a study of blood T cell repertoires in COVID-19. TCRdb's table, derived via immunoSEQ multiplex PCR, lists solely in-frame clones and lacks some. The data contain 150,000 to 200,000 clones, around 85% of them singletons. Sequencing was performed on peripheral blood. The receptors here all came from a middle-aged man who had recovered from COVID-19.

This clone was observed once. The chain uses TRBV7-2 and TRBJ1-5; 7 bases are shared with TRBD1. In germline, CDR1 is SGHTA, CDR2 FQGNSA. With 5 bases clipped from V and 6 bases from J, the junction kept 10 bases outside the gene matches. The CDR3 loop spans 15 amino acids. The CDR3: CASSPRLTGFQPQHF. As DNA, the CDR3 is TGTGCCAGCAGCCCAAGGTTGACAGGGTTTCAGCCCCAGCATTTT.

The gene calls are TRBV30 and TRBJ2-3; no clear D gene. Germline V gene lookup returns CDR1 GTSNPN and CDR2 SVGIG (reference sequence). Deletions cut 5 bases from V and 2 bases from J, with 20 bases between. This CDR3 contains 16 residues. The CDR3 spells CAWAPTNLGFTDTQYF. DNA for the CDR3: TGTGCCTGGGCCCCTACTAACCTCGGGTTCACAGATACGCAGTATTTT.

This clone showed up just once. The chain is built from TRBV27 and TRBJ2-7; 7 bases are a match to TRBD2. V gave up 8 bases and J gave up 7 bases; unmatched junction bases: 14. Germline CDR1 MNHEY, CDR2 SMNVEV (reference sequence). This CDR3 comprises 14 residues. CDR3 in amino acids: CASAWFGEGREQYF. CDR3 coding DNA: TGTGCCAGCGCTTGGTTTGGGGAGGGCCGGGAGCAGTACTTC.

This chain joins TRBV7-9 and TRBJ1-1; D is unclear. The germline V gene has CDR1 SEHNR and CDR2 FQNEAQ (reference sequence). The germline V and J ends were trimmed by 3 bases and 1 base, with 6 bases remaining between them. The CDR3 extends over 13 amino acids. The chain's CDR3 is CASSLEPNTEAFF. CDR3 bases: TGTGCCAGCAGCTTGGAGCCGAACACTGAAGCTTTCTTT.

This clone was observed once. The chain combines TRBV5-4 with TRBJ2-5, with 10 bases fitting TRBD2. The CDR3 spans 20 residues. Germline assignment: CDR1 SGHNT and CDR2 YYREEE (reference sequence). The V segment lost 2 bases and the J segment 2 bases; nucleotides outside the gene matches: 18. In DNA form, the CDR3 reads TGTGCCAGCAGCTTACCGGGACAAGAAAGGACTAGCGGAACGCAAGAGACCCAGTACTTC. Translated: CASSLPGQERTSGTQETQYF.

The CDR3 sequence is CASSLALGDRGLLNEQFF. Written as DNA, the CDR3 is TGTGCCAGCAGCTTGGCCTTAGGGGACAGGGGGCTACTTAATGAGCAGTTCTTC. The chain carries TRBV5-8 and TRBJ2-1, with TRBD1 matching over 12 bases. This CDR3 region has 18 residues. Germline CDR1 reads SGHTS; CDR2 reads YDEGEE. V shed 0 bases and J 7 bases; nucleotides not matched to a gene: 11. Together with reference TRBV5-8 and TRBJ2-1, the CDR3 gives the full variable domain: EAGVTQSPTHLIKTRGQQATLRCSPISGHTSVYWYQQALGLGLQFLLWYDEGEERNRGNFPPRFSGRQFPNYSSELNVNALELEDSALYLCASSLALGDRGLLNEQFFGPGTRLTVL.

This clone was found a few times. The chain has TRBV24-1 and TRBJ1-3; a possible D gene is TRBD1 (5 bases). CDR1 and CDR2 from the germline V gene are KGHDR and SFDVKD. With 5 bases removed from V and 0 bases from J, the gap between germline ends came to 19 bases. This CDR3 is built from 18 residues. The CDR3 DNA is TGTGCCACCAGTGGTATCAGGGACTTTGTGGCCTCTGGAAACACCATATATTTT. This sequence encodes CATSGIRDFVASGNTIYF.

The chain has TRBV7-9 and TRBJ2-1; 7 bases are shared with TRBD2. Germline CDR1 is SEHNR and CDR2 is FQNEAQ (reference sequence). J gave up 1 base and V 5 bases, and 8 bases lay outside the gene matches. This CDR3 is built from 16 residues. Here the CDR3 reads CASSPLGGSSYNEQFF. As DNA, the CDR3 is TGTGCCAGCAGCCCCCTGGGCGGGAGTTCCTACAATGAGCAGTTCTTC. The full variable domain, its missing parts supplied by reference TRBV7-9 and TRBJ2-1, is DTGVSQNPRHKITKRGQNVTFRCDPISEHNRLYWYRQTLGQGPEFLTYFQNEAQLEKSRLLSDRFSAERPKGSFSTLEIQRTEQGDSAMYLCASSPLGGSSYNEQFFGPGTRLTVL.

The chain recombines TRBV27 with TRBJ1-5, with D possibly being TRBD1 (5 bases). Germline assignment: CDR1 MNHEY and CDR2 SMNVEV (reference sequence). V lost 6 bases and J 3 bases, leaving 9 bases between the germline ends. CDR3 length: 13 residues. CDR3 residues: CASSRQYNQPQHF. The DNA for the CDR3 is TGTGCCAGCAGCAGACAGTACAATCAGCCCCAGCATTTT.

V and J are TRBV20-1 and TRBJ1-2, with D possibly being TRBD1 (6 bases). V was clipped by 5 bases and J by 5 bases, with 9 bases between them. The CDR3 spans 11 residues. Germline CDR1 is DFQATT and CDR2 is SNEGSKA (reference sequence). The DNA for the CDR3 is TGCAGTGCTCCAGGGGTATATGGCTACACCTTC. Residues: CSAPGVYGYTF.

The V and J genes are TRBV20-1 and TRBJ2-7; 7 bases line up with TRBD2. The CDR3 runs 11 residues. The V and J ends lost 6 bases and 5 bases, in that order; junction bases with no gene match: 4. Germline CDR1 DFQATT, CDR2 SNEGSKA (reference sequence). CDR3 DNA sequence: TGCAGTGCCCCCCGGGGGGACGAGCAGTACTTC. As protein: CSAPRGDEQYF.